This TCR beta chain was captured in a study of control samples from healthy donors and cancer patients. This CDR3 contains 16 residues. Trimming removed 4 bases from V and 2 bases from J; junction bases left unmatched: 9. Germline V gives CDR1 MGHRA, CDR2 YSYEKL. Assay used: immunoSEQ multiplex PCR; TCRdb lists only in-frame clones, some missing. Of 75,000 to 95,000 clones in the sample, 90% were seen once. The chain employs TRBV4-1 and TRBJ2-7; 9 bases are a match to TRBD1. The sequenced material came from blood. The sequence derives from a woman under 30 in good health. The chain's CDR3 is CASSPRGGTGTYEQYF. In DNA, the CDR3 is TGCGCCAGCAGCCCCCGTGGTGGGACAGGGACCTACGAGCAGTACTTC.